This T cell receptor (beta chain) was identified during a study of T cells in Graves' hyperthyroidism and ophthalmopathy. The TCR beta CDR3 regions underwent amplification using RNA transcripts as the source. First-round RT-PCR with HTBI primers amplified the TCR CDR3 region. TCRdb used MiXCR to reprocess the multiplex PCR reads, holding one entry per CDR3 protein. This table has 550,000 to 650,000 distinct CDR3 sequences, approximately 15% appearing once. The CDR3 runs 18 residues. With 7 bases removed from V and 0 bases from J, the gap between germline ends came to 22 bases. Study-wide results and limits: Appearing also in blood were most of the thyroid clonotypes expanded above 0.001.

The hyperthyroidism patients had all been newly diagnosed, and their disease duration was under 2 months. Their ages ranged from 18 to 65 years. Diagnoses were established using clinical symptoms, serum thyroxine and TRAb, thyroid ultrasound and orbital computed tomography. The authors obtained PBMCs from 7.5 to 10 ml of fresh peripheral blood. This clonotype came up many times. The antigen is unknown. This TCR came from a woman aged 25-40 years with Graves' hyperthyroidism that later progressed to Graves' ophthalmopathy. The V call is TRBV12-3 or TRBV12-4, the J call TRBJ1-3; possibly TRBD1 for D (5 bases). Sequencing was performed on blood. The CDR3 region is CASTVKLTTASSGNTIYF. The CDR3, as DNA: TGTGCCAGCACCGTAAAACTGACGACAGCTTCCTCTGGAAACACCATATATTTT.